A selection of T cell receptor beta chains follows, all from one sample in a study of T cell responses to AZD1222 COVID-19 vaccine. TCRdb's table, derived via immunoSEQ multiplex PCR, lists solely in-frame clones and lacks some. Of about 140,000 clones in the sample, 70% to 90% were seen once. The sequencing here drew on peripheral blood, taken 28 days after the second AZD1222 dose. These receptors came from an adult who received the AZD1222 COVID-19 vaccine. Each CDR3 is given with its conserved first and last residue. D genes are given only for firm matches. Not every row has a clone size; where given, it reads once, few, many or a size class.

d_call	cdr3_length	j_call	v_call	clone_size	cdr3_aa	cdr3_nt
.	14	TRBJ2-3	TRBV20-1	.	CSASLGPITDTQYF	TGCAGTGCTAGTCTTGGGCCGATCACAGATACGCAGTATTTT
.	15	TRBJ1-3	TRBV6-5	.	CASSYSGNSGNTIYF	TGTGCCAGCAGTTACAGCGGGAACTCTGGAAACACCATATATTTT
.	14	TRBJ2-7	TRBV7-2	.	CASSLISQSYEQYF	TGTGCCAGCAGCTTAATCTCCCAATCGTACGAGCAGTACTTC
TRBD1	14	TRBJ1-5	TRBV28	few	CASSRQGGNQPQHF	TGTGCCAGCAGTCGACAGGGGGGAAATCAGCCCCAGCATTTT
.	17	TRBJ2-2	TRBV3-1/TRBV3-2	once	CASSQPLQESNTGELFF	TGTGCCAGCAGCCAACCCTTACAGGAATCGAACACCGGGGAGCTGTTTTTT
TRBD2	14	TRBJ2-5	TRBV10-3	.	CAISATSAQETQYF	TGTGCCATCAGTGCGACTAGCGCGCAAGAGACCCAGTACTTC
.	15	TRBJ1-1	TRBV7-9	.	CASSLGPGSNTEAFF	TGTGCCAGCAGCTTAGGACCAGGGTCGAACACTGAAGCTTTCTTT
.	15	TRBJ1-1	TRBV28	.	CASISAGGSSTEAFF	TGTGCCAGCATCTCAGCGGGGGGGAGCAGCACTGAAGCTTTCTTT
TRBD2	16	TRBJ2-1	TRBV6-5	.	CASSYEGTSVFREQFF	TGTGCCAGCAGTTACGAAGGGACTAGTGTGTTTCGAGAGCAGTTCTTC
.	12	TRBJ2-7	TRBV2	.	CASIRLGYEQYF	TGTGCCAGCATCAGACTGGGCTACGAGCAGTACTTC
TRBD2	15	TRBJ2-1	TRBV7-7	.	CASSPGLAAYNEQFF	TGTGCCAGCAGCCCGGGACTAGCGGCTTACAATGAGCAGTTCTTC
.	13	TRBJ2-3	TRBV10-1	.	CASSDDDTDTQYF	TGCGCCAGCAGCGACGACGACACAGATACGCAGTATTTT
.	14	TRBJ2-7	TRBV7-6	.	CASSLSSADYEQYF	TGTGCCAGCAGCTTATCCTCAGCAGACTACGAGCAGTACTTC
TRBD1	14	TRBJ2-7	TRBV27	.	CASIADRGAGEQYF	TGTGCCAGCATTGCGGACAGGGGGGCAGGCGAGCAGTACTTC
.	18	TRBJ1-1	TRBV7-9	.	CASSLSWQGISFDTEAFF	TGTGCCAGCAGCTTAAGCTGGCAGGGAATTTCGTTCGACACTGAAGCTTTCTTT
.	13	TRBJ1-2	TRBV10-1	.	CASKRMGVYGYTF	TGCGCCAGCAAACGGATGGGGGTGTACGGCTACACCTTC
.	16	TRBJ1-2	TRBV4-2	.	CASSQDAGWMIHGYTF	TGTGCCAGCAGCCAAGATGCAGGGTGGATGATTCATGGCTACACCTTC
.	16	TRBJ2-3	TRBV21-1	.	CASSLREQRLTDTQYF	TGTGCCAGCAGCCTACGGGAACAGAGACTCACAGATACGCAGTATTTT
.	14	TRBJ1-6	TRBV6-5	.	CASSPTGANSPLHF	TGTGCCAGCAGTCCTACTGGGGCTAATTCACCCCTCCACTTT
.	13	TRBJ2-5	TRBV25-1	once	CASSWTRAETQYF	TGTGCCAGCAGTTGGACCCGGGCAGAGACCCAGTACTTC
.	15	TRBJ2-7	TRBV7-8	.	CASSLRFGTSYEQYF	TGTGCCAGCAGCTTACGCTTTGGGACTTCCTACGAGCAGTACTTC
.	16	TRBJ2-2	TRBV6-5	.	CASSYVASSGTGELFF	TGTGCCAGCAGTTATGTAGCCAGTTCGGGCACCGGGGAGCTGTTTTTT
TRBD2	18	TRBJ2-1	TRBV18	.	CASSPVYGGGATYNEQFF	TGTGCCAGCTCACCTGTTTATGGCGGGGGGGCGACATACAATGAGCAGTTCTTC
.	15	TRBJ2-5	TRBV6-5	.	CASTRTQPEGETQYF	TGTGCCAGCACCCGCACCCAGCCCGAGGGGGAGACCCAGTACTTC
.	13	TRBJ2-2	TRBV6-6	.	CATERGVTGELFF	TGTGCCACTGAACGGGGTGTCACCGGGGAGCTGTTTTTT
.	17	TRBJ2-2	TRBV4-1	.	CASSRMGMDYPTGELFF	TGCGCCAGCAGCCGGATGGGGATGGACTACCCCACCGGGGAGCTGTTTTTT
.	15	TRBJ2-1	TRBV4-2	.	CASSQAGSRNNEQFF	TGTGCCAGCAGCCAAGCGGGATCCCGAAACAATGAGCAGTTCTTC
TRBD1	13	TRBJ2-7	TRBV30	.	CAWSDKTGREQYF	TGTGCCTGGAGTGATAAGACAGGGCGCGAGCAGTACTTC